Listed below are T cell receptor beta chains from one sample, sequenced in a study of blood T cell repertoires in COVID-19. TCRdb's table, derived via immunoSEQ multiplex PCR, lists solely in-frame clones and lacks some. The sample records approximately 200,000 clones, around 85% being singletons. The sample comprised peripheral blood. Receptor source: a human donor in a cohort sampled during active COVID-19. Both conserved end residues are part of each CDR3. The order of the fields is J gene, clone size, D gene, V gene, CDR3 DNA, CDR3 protein. D genes are given only for firm matches. Size values are once, few and many counts, or a class for expanded clones, and some rows have none.

TRBJ2-7 . TRBD2 TRBV3-1/TRBV3-2 TGTGCCAGCAGCCAAGATGGGGGATGGGAGCGGGACTCCTACGAGCAGTACTTC CASSQDGGWERDSYEQYF
TRBJ2-1 . . TRBV18 TGTGCCAGCTCGGCGACAGGCAATGAGCAGTTCTTC CASSATGNEQFF
TRBJ2-5 . TRBD1 TRBV7-9 TGTGCCAGCAGCTCCAACAGGGGGCAAACCCAAGAGACCCAGTACTTC CASSSNRGQTQETQYF
TRBJ2-7 . . TRBV30 TGTGCCTGGAGCCGCGGGGTCCACGAGCAGTACTTC CAWSRGVHEQYF
TRBJ1-2 . TRBD1 TRBV9 TGTGCCAGCAGCCACCGACAGGGGACGAGTGGCTACACCTTC CASSHRQGTSGYTF
TRBJ2-7 . . TRBV6-2/TRBV6-3 TGTGCCAGCAGTTACTCGATTCAGGGGCAGTACTTC CASSYSIQGQYF
TRBJ1-1 . . TRBV28 TGTGCCAGCAAAGGGGCGCCCGTTGCTGACACTGAAGCTTTCTTT CASKGAPVADTEAFF
TRBJ2-7 few . TRBV6-5 TGTGCCAGCAGTTACTCGAACAGACCTTTCTACGAGCAGTACTTC CASSYSNRPFYEQYF
TRBJ1-1 . TRBD1 TRBV25-1 TGTGCCAGCAGTGGGACAGGGTTCCCTGAAGCTTTCTTT CASSGTGFPEAFF
TRBJ1-3 . TRBD1 TRBV19 TGTGCCAGTACCGGACAGGGAAGAAACACCATATATTTT CASTGQGRNTIYF
TRBJ2-2 . . TRBV3-1/TRBV3-2 TGTGCCAGCAGCCGACGAGGGAGTAACACCGGGGAGCTGTTTTTT CASSRRGSNTGELFF
TRBJ2-5 . . TRBV11-3 TGTGCCAGCAGCTTAGGTACTGGAGGGCTCGGGACCCAGTACTTC CASSLGTGGLGTQYF
TRBJ2-7 few . TRBV28 TGTGCCAGCAGTCATGGGCTTCTCTACGAGCAGTACTTC CASSHGLLYEQYF
TRBJ2-7 . . TRBV11-2 TGTGCCAGCAGCTTAAACAGCCCCTACGAGCAGTACTTC CASSLNSPYEQYF
TRBJ2-1 . TRBD2 TRBV28 TGTGCCAGCAGTTTATTCCCGGCACTAGCGGGAGGGGTAGGGCAGTTCTTC CASSLFPALAGGVGQFF
TRBJ1-2 . . TRBV6-2/TRBV6-3 TGTGCCAGCAGTTACTCCAGGGATGGCTATGGCTACACCTTC CASSYSRDGYGYTF
TRBJ2-1 . TRBD2 TRBV15 TGTGCCACCAGCCGGGGACTAGCGGGAGTTAACCCCCCCTACAATGAGCAGTTCTTC CATSRGLAGVNPPYNEQFF
TRBJ1-1 . . TRBV4-3 TGCGCCAGCAGCCAAGAGGGCAGGGGGAACACTGAAGCTTTCTTT CASSQEGRGNTEAFF